The clone carrying this TCR beta chain has ten or more counts. This sample stems from a study of early T cells in non-severe SARS-CoV-2 infection. For the study at large: Whole-blood bulk RNA, unsorted, was sequenced, and chains were unpaired.

Each CDR3 protein gets one entry after TCRdb re-called the 5' RACE reads with MiXCR. The repertoire has fewer than 100,000 distinct CDR3 sequences, 8.5% to 10% of them found once; the top ten carry 4.8%. The V end was cut by 5 bases, the J end by 6 bases, with 10 bases between. The CDR3 totals 13 residues. Germline V lookup: CDR1 SGHTA, CDR2 FQGTGA. The source is an adult who was a healthcare worker with PCR-confirmed SARS-CoV-2 infection or an uninfected control (not recorded which). The chain combines TRBV7-3 with TRBJ2-2; D may be TRBD1 or TRBD2 (5 bases each). The sequencing input was whole blood. The CDR3 DNA reads as TGTGCCAGCAGCGTAGGGACGTCCGGGGAGCTGTTTTTT. It specifies CASSVGTSGELFF.